Below, 26 T cell receptor beta chains from the same sample are listed, as sequenced in a study of CD8 T cells in ankylosing spondylitis. TCRdb passed the 5' RACE reads through MiXCR, listing each CDR3 protein once. The data show 700,000 or so distinct CDR3 sequences, around 20% seen once. For these receptors, no antigen is known. Study findings and constraints: Blood of patients with ankylosing spondylitis appeared to be characterized by a TCR beta motif of seven or eight highly homologous variants.

Input material: blood, either unsorted or a sorted T cell fraction (not recorded which). These receptors were collected from a male donor with ankylosing spondylitis.

This clonotype showed up just a few times. This chain joins TRBV5-6 and TRBJ1-3, with unresolved D. Trimming took off 4 bases at V and 0 bases at J, with 17 bases between the two ends. CDR1 and CDR2 (germline): SGHDT, YYEEEE. CDR3 length equals 17 residues. CDR3 loop: CASSRHSDWSSGNTIYF. DNA of the CDR3: TGTGCCAGCAGCCGCCACTCGGACTGGAGCTCTGGAAACACCATATATTTT.

The chain joins TRBV15 to TRBJ2-7; D not certain. The CDR3 runs 15 residues. Between the trimmed V and J ends, which lost 0 bases and 5 bases, there was a span of 14 bases. Germline CDR1 is LNHNV and CDR2 is YYDKDF (reference sequence). The CDR3 nucleotides read TGTGCCACCAGCAGAGATCTGACCGCCGGGCACGAGCAGTACTTC. Its protein is CATSRDLTAGHEQYF.

The chain combines TRBV15 with TRBJ2-5, with no clear D. V was cut by 3 bases and J by 3 bases, with 11 bases left in between. Germline-derived CDR1 and CDR2 are LNHNV and YYDKDF (reference sequence). This CDR3 has 14 residues. The CDR3 loop reads CATSRAGRKETQYF. CDR3 DNA: TGTGCCACCAGCAGGGCCGGTCGTAAAGAGACCCAGTACTTC.

A few counts support this clonotype. The V gene is TRBV5-1, the J gene TRBJ2-3; 8 positions agree with TRBD2. Trimming cost V 0 bases and J 5 bases; bases outside gene matches: 8. The length of the CDR3 is 16 residues. Germline CDR1 and CDR2: SGHRS and YFSETQ. The CDR3 bases are TGCGCCAGCAGCTTGGGAGCGGGGGAAGGAAAAGATACGCAGTATTTT. As protein: CASSLGAGEGKDTQYF. Together with reference TRBV5-1 and TRBJ2-3, the CDR3 gives the full variable domain: KAGVTQTPRYLIKTRGQQVTLSCSPISGHRSVSWYQQTPGQGLQFLFEYFSETQRNKGNFPGRFSGRQFSNSRSEMNVSTLELGDSALYLCASSLGAGEGKDTQYFGPGTRLTVL.

This clonotype appeared a few times. J is TRBJ1-4 and V is TRBV15; no clear D gene. This CDR3 is 14 amino acids long. V was shortened by 4 bases and J by 0 bases, with 6 bases between the two germline ends. Germline V gene data show CDR1 as LNHNV and CDR2 as YYDKDF (reference sequence). The CDR3 DNA is TGTGCCACCAGCATGGTTGCAACTAATGAAAAACTGTTTTTT. This sequence encodes CATSMVATNEKLFF.

The chain joins TRBV29-1 to TRBJ2-7; 9 nucleotides match TRBD1. The germline CDR1 and CDR2 sequences are SQVTM and ANQGSEA. V was clipped by 6 bases and J by 3 bases; unmatched bases: 6. This CDR3 is 13 amino acids long. The DNA of the CDR3 is TGCAGCGTGCGGACAGGGGACTACTACGAGCAGTACTTC. It yields the protein CSVRTGDYYEQYF.

The table lists this clonotype with a few counts. V and J are TRBV5-1 and TRBJ2-1, with D uncertain. The V end lost 0 bases, the J end lost 1 base, and 11 bases lay between the germline ends. This CDR3 is built from 16 residues. The germline V gene has CDR1 SGHRS and CDR2 YFSETQ. CDR3 coding DNA: TGCGCCAGCAGCTTGGGGCTAATTGCGTCCTACAATGAGCAGTTCTTC. Its protein is CASSLGLIASYNEQFF.

The rearrangement links TRBV19 to TRBJ2-3; D is ambiguous. Germline-derived CDR1 and CDR2 are LNHDA and SQIVND (reference sequence). Trimming removed 0 bases from V and 3 bases from J, with 7 bases in between. The CDR3 consists of 14 residues. This chain's CDR3 is CASSIDGETDTQYF. CDR3 DNA: TGTGCCAGTAGTATAGATGGCGAAACAGATACGCAGTATTTT.

CDR3 sequence: CASSLGLARDTQYF. The DNA of the CDR3 is TGTGCCAGCAGTTTAGGACTAGCCCGGGATACGCAGTATTTT. The rearrangement joins TRBV12-3 or TRBV12-4 to TRBJ2-3; 7 bases match TRBD2. J was trimmed by 6 bases and V by 1 base; bases with no gene match: 4. The CDR3 loop spans 14 amino acids.

This clonotype was detected only a few times. This chain uses TRBV6-2 or TRBV6-3 with TRBJ1-2; weak D call: TRBD1 (5 bases). CDR1 and CDR2 (germline): MNHEY, SVGEGT. CDR3 length: 13 residues. V lost 6 bases, J lost 3 bases, and 11 bases lay in between. CDR3 coding DNA: TGTGCCAGCAGACCTTGGGGGGACTATGGCTACACCTTC. Protein sequence: CASRPWGDYGYTF.

The chain links TRBV5-1 to TRBJ2-7; TRBD1 matches at 10 bases. The J segment lost 6 bases and the V segment lost 4 bases, leaving 13 bases of the junction unmatched. Germline CDR1 is SGHRS and CDR2 is YFSETQ. The CDR3 consists of 16 residues. The CDR3 spells CASSLAIGTGAGEQYF. CDR3 sequence (DNA): TGCGCCAGCAGCCTGGCGATCGGGACAGGGGCCGGCGAGCAGTACTTC.

In regard to this clonotype: Germline is not matched at one junction end, which may reflect a read error. This chain connects TRBV20-1 to TRBJ1-5; the D is unclear. The CDR3 consists of 14 residues. Germline values: CDR1 DFQATT, CDR2 SNEGSKA (reference sequence). CDR3 coding DNA: TGCTGTGCTAGAGATTCAGGTGAGGTACAGCCCCAGCATTTT. It yields the protein CCARDSGEVQPQHF.

The rearrangement uses TRBV4-2 and TRBJ2-3; 8 bases map to TRBD2. The CDR3 has 17 amino acids. CDR1 and CDR2 from the germline V gene are LGHNA and YNFKEQ. Germline trimming cut 0 bases from V and 6 bases from J; bases unmatched to any gene: 11. CDR3 loop: CASSQEGSSGYVDTQYF. CDR3 sequence (DNA): TGTGCCAGCAGCCAAGAAGGTTCTAGCGGGTATGTGGATACGCAGTATTTT.

This clonotype was recorded a few times. V gene TRBV7-6 combines with J gene TRBJ2-7; tentative D call: TRBD2 (5 bases). The CDR3 is 13 amino acids. Trimming stripped 1 base from V and 6 bases from J, with 10 bases between. Germline-derived CDR1 and CDR2 are SGHVS and FNYEAQ. CDR3 nucleotides: TGTGCCAGCAGCTTAGGACTAACTGGCGAGCAGTACTTC. Its protein is CASSLGLTGEQYF.

This chain connects TRBV5-1 to TRBJ1-1; the D gene is possibly TRBD1 (6 bases). This CDR3 is 17 amino acids long. In germline, CDR1 is SGHRS, CDR2 YFSETQ. Trimming took off 4 bases at V and 7 bases at J, with 26 bases between the two ends. This CDR3 is CASSPEGTGWGTSEAFF. The CDR3 DNA follows: TGCGCCAGCAGCCCGGAAGGTACAGGGTGGGGAACGAGTGAAGCTTTCTTT.

This clonotype was counted at least ten times. The chain employs TRBV4-1 and TRBJ2-1, with 12 bases fitting TRBD2. Trimming at V came to 4 bases and at J to 7 bases, leaving 2 bases not matched to a gene. Per the germline V gene, CDR1 is MGHRA and CDR2 is YSYEKL. The CDR3 runs 14 residues. CDR3 DNA: TGCGCCAGCAGCCGGACTAGCGGGATTAATGAGCAGTTCTTC. Translation gives CASSRTSGINEQFF.

The V call is TRBV20-1, the J call TRBJ2-6; 8 bases are shared with TRBD1. This CDR3 contains 16 residues. The V and J ends lost 3 bases and 4 bases, in that order; junction bases with no gene match: 8. Germline values: CDR1 DFQATT, CDR2 SNEGSKA (reference sequence). This CDR3 is CSARERRGLGANVLTF. CDR3 nucleotides: TGCAGTGCTAGGGAGCGCAGGGGGCTGGGGGCCAACGTCCTGACTTTC.

This clonotype was found a few times. Sequence at one end of the junction differs from germline and may be a read error. J is TRBJ1-5 and V is TRBV12-3 or TRBV12-4; perhaps TRBD1 as D (5 bases). This CDR3 comprises 16 residues. The DNA for the CDR3 is TGCGCCAGCAGTAAACGGGGACTTCCCGCTAATCAGCCCCAGCATTTT. Encoded protein: CASSKRGLPANQPQHF.

The genes are TRBV7-2 and TRBJ1-2; 10 bases agree with TRBD1. The V segment lost 0 bases and the J segment 6 bases; nucleotides outside the gene matches: 4. From germline, CDR1 is SGHTA and CDR2 FQGNSA. The CDR3 covers 15 residues. The CDR3 sequence: CASSLARTGGNGYTF. The CDR3 coding sequence is TGTGCCAGCAGCTTAGCCCGGACAGGGGGTAATGGCTACACCTTC.

The chain is built from TRBV3-1 and TRBJ2-7, with 8 bases that match TRBD1. This CDR3 spans 14 amino acids. With V trimmed by 3 bases and J by 4 bases, 5 bases remained unmatched. Germline loops: CDR1 LGHDT, CDR2 YNNKEL (reference sequence). CDR3 coding DNA: TGTGCCAGCAGCCAGGGACAGGCCGTTTACGAGCAGTACTTC. This translates into CASSQGQAVYEQYF.

The rearrangement links TRBV5-1 to TRBJ1-1; weak D call: TRBD1 (6 bases). This CDR3 contains 16 residues. Germline assignment: CDR1 SGHRS and CDR2 YFSETQ. V was cut by 0 bases and J by 1 base, with 13 bases left in between. In DNA form, the CDR3 reads TGCGCCAGCAGCTTGGATTCTCTCAGGGGGAACACTGAAGCTTTCTTT. This sequence encodes CASSLDSLRGNTEAFF.

The V and J genes are TRBV5-1 and TRBJ2-2, with TRBD2 matching over 13 bases. The germline V gene encodes CDR1 SGHRS and CDR2 YFSETQ. Unmatched junction bases numbered 12, after V lost 4 bases and J lost 6 bases. There are 18 residues in the CDR3. CDR3 loop: CASSRGLAGTLGAGELFF. CDR3 coding DNA: TGCGCCAGCAGCCGGGGACTAGCGGGGACCCTCGGGGCCGGGGAGCTGTTTTTT.

The chain uses TRBV21-1 and TRBJ1-5; TRBD1 reflects the table's D call only, with no check against the DNA. TRBV21-1 is termed a pseudogene. The CDR3 contains 15 residues. CDR3 DNA sequence: TGTGCCAGCACCGAATTGTGCAGGGGGGAAGAGCCCCAGCATTTT. It specifies CASTELCRGEEPQHF.

This clonotype was counted only a few times. CDR3 loop: CASSLEWETSYEQYF. The CDR3, as DNA: TGTGCCAGCAGCTTAGAGTGGGAGACTTCCTACGAGCAGTACTTC. The chain joins TRBV11-1 to TRBJ2-7; TRBD2 might be the D (5 bases). CDR1 SGHAT and CDR2 FQDESV come from the germline V gene (reference sequence). Trimming pared 1 base from V and 1 base from J, leaving 11 bases between. The CDR3 is made up of 15 amino acids.

This clonotype was observed a handful of times. CDR3 DNA: TGCGCCAGCGGCCCAGGGTATCTGACAGATACGCAGTATTTT. This codes for CASGPGYLTDTQYF. This chain connects TRBV5-1 to TRBJ2-3; D is perhaps TRBD1 (5 bases). CDR1 and CDR2 (germline): SGHRS, YFSETQ. V was trimmed by 7 bases and J by 3 bases, leaving 15 bases between them. The CDR3 runs 14 residues.

The rearrangement links TRBV27 to TRBJ2-1; 7 bases match TRBD2. Germline trimming cut 2 bases from V and 5 bases from J; bases unmatched to any gene: 6. Germline V gene data show CDR1 as MNHEY and CDR2 as SMNVEV (reference sequence). The CDR3 loop spans 15 amino acids. The CDR3 DNA sequence: TGTGCCAGCAGTTTAAAGCTAGCGGAAAACAATGAGCAGTTCTTC. This codes for CASSLKLAENNEQFF.